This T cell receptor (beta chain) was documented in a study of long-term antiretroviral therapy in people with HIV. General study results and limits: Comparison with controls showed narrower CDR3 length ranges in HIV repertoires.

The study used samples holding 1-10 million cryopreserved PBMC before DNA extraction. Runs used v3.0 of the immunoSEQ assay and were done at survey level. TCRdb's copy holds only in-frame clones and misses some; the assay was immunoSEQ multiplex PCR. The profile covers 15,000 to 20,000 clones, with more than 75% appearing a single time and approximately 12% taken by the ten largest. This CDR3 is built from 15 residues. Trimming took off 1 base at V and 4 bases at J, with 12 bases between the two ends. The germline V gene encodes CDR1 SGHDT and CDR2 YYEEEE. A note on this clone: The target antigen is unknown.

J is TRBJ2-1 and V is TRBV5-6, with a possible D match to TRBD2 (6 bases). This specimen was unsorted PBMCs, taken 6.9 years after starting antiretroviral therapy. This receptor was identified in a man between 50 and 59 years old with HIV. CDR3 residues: CASSLSAGPYNEQFF. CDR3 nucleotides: TGTGCCAGCAGCTTGTCGGCGGGACCTTACAATGAGCAGTTCTTC.